Listed here are 20 T cell receptor beta chains from one sample, sequenced in a study of T-cell reconstitution after alpha-beta-depleted transplantation in children. Unique molecular identifiers tagged the TCRbeta library. Using its own MiXCR run on the PCR reads, TCRdb lists one record per CDR3 protein. The table includes 300,000 to 350,000 distinct CDR3 sequences, 15% to 20% detected once. Sequences were derived from PBMCs, mostly from graft donor cells, sampled 360 days after TCRalphabeta/CD19-depleted stem cell transplant. The receptors originated from a male patient between 2 and 9 years old who had a stem cell transplant for acute lymphoblastic leukemia, so the T cells may come from the graft donor.

This sequence joins TRBV20-1 and TRBJ1-3; no reliable D call. Looked up from germline, CDR1 is DFQATT and CDR2 is SNEGSKA (reference sequence). The CDR3 contains 12 residues. V was cut by 1 base and J by 2 bases, with 3 bases left in between. The CDR3 region has the DNA TGCAGTGCTAGAGCTCCTGGAAACACCATATATTTT. Its translation: CSARAPGNTIYF.

This rearrangement joins TRBV11-2 to TRBJ2-3; tentatively, D is TRBD2 (6 bases). Germline V lookup: CDR1 SGHAT, CDR2 FQNNGV. The V and J ends lost 1 base and 2 bases respectively, with 13 bases between them. This CDR3 contains 16 residues. The CDR3 loop reads CASSLVTGVPTDTQYF. As DNA, the CDR3 is TGTGCCAGCAGCTTAGTGACGGGAGTCCCCACAGATACGCAGTATTTT. The full variable domain, its missing parts supplied by reference TRBV11-2 and TRBJ2-3, is EAGVAQSPRYKIIEKRQSVAFWCNPISGHATLYWYQQILGQGPKLLIQFQNNGVVDDSQLPKDRFSAERLKGVDSTLKIQPAKLEDSAVYLCASSLVTGVPTDTQYFGPGTRLTVL.

The chain recombines TRBV29-1 with TRBJ1-1; D is uncertain. Trimming took 4 bases from V and 5 from J, leaving 17 bases between them. This CDR3 contains 14 residues. Germline V gene sequence: CDR1 SQVTM, CDR2 ANQGSEA. CDR3 sequence reads: CSVGPAGGGTEAFF. In nucleotides, the CDR3 is TGCAGCGTTGGGCCAGCGGGCGGCGGAACTGAAGCTTTCTTT.

In the case of this clonotype: The junction departs from germline at one end; a sequencing error may be responsible. This chain connects TRBV28 to TRBJ2-7; 8 bases map to TRBD2. CDR1 and CDR2 from the germline V gene are MDHEN and SYDVKM. This CDR3 spans 13 amino acids. CDR3 DNA: TGTCCCAGCAGTTTTAGGGCGGGAGGCGAGCAGTACTTC. It codes for CPSSFRAGGEQYF.

This chain links TRBV4-3 with TRBJ2-2; no clear D. Per germline, CDR1 LGHNA and CDR2 YSLEER. The germline V and J ends were trimmed by 4 bases and 4 bases, with 10 bases remaining between them. CDR3 size: 14 residues. CDR3: CASSPEPGTGELFF. CDR3 DNA: TGCGCCAGCAGCCCCGAGCCGGGCACCGGGGAGCTGTTTTTT.

This clonotype was seen repeatedly, ten times or more. This chain connects TRBV2 to TRBJ2-3; 12 positions agree with TRBD2. Trimming removed 8 bases from V and 2 bases from J; junction bases left unmatched: 5. The CDR3 is 15 residues long. Looked up from germline, CDR1 is SNHLY and CDR2 is FYNNEI. The CDR3: CASGGTSGYTDTQYF. The CDR3 DNA reads TGTGCCAGCGGCGGGACTAGCGGGTACACAGATACGCAGTATTTT. The variable domain in full, with the rest retrieved from reference TRBV2 and TRBJ2-3, is EPEVTQTPSHQVTQMGQEVILRCVPISNHLYFYWYRQILGQKVEFLVSFYNNEISEKSEIFDDQFSVERPDGSNFTLKIRSTKLEDSAMYFCASGGTSGYTDTQYFGPGTRLTVL.

The chain links TRBV7-3 to TRBJ2-3; the match to TRBD2 covers 7 bases. CDR3 size: 14 residues. Per the germline V gene, CDR1 is SGHTA and CDR2 is FQGTGA. Trimming removed 1 base from V and 6 bases from J; junction bases left unmatched: 4. CDR3 bases: TGTGCCAGCAGCTTAAGCGGGAGCATGGATACGCAGTATTTT. It translates to CASSLSGSMDTQYF.

The V gene is TRBV27, the J gene TRBJ2-7; D is perhaps TRBD1 (6 bases). V was trimmed by 5 bases and J by 1 base, leaving 12 bases between them. Germline V CDR1 and CDR2: MNHEY, SMNVEV (reference sequence). This CDR3 spans 14 amino acids. CDR3: CASSPYTGSYEQYF. DNA for the CDR3: TGTGCCAGCAGTCCTTACACAGGGTCCTACGAGCAGTACTTC.

The chain is built from TRBV7-8 and TRBJ2-2; D gene unclear. Germline CDR1 SGHVS, CDR2 FQNEAQ. Deletions cut 5 bases from V and 4 bases from J, with 14 bases between. This CDR3 comprises 15 residues. Written as DNA, the CDR3 is TGTGCCAGCAGCCCGAGTATGGCCCTCACCGGGGAGCTGTTTTTT. Translated, it gives CASSPSMALTGELFF.

This clonotype appeared a few times. V and J are TRBV7-2 and TRBJ2-3, with a tentative D call TRBD1 (5 bases). From germline, CDR1 is SGHTA and CDR2 FQGNSA. Trimming removed 3 bases at V and 2 bases at J, with 15 bases between. This CDR3 region has 16 residues. In DNA, the CDR3 is TGTGCCAGCAGCTTGGGTTTAGGGGCTAACACAGATACGCAGTATTTT. Encoded protein: CASSLGLGANTDTQYF.

The sample holds a few counts of this clonotype. The chain uses TRBV28 and TRBJ2-7; 7 bases are a match to TRBD1. V shed 3 bases, J shed 3 bases, and the junction held 5 bases outside the gene matches. CDR1 is MDHEN and CDR2 is SYDVKM in the germline V gene. The CDR3 totals 14 residues. CDR3 DNA sequence: TGTGCCAGCAGTTTTATATGGACAGGCTACGAGCAGTACTTC. This codes for CASSFIWTGYEQYF.

The rearrangement links TRBV6-1 to TRBJ2-7; 9 nucleotides agree with TRBD1. The CDR3 contains 15 residues. The germline CDR1 and CDR2 sequences are MNHNS and SASEGT. V lost 7 bases to trimming and J lost 1 base; unmatched junction nucleotides: 8. The CDR3 protein is CASTSLTGGSYEQYF. CDR3 in DNA: TGTGCCAGCACCTCGCTGACAGGGGGGTCCTACGAGCAGTACTTC.

The chain is built from TRBV7-8 and TRBJ2-7, with D perhaps assigned TRBD1 or TRBD2 (5 bases each). This CDR3 spans 13 amino acids. V lost 5 bases and J lost 0, with 8 bases in between. The germline CDR1 and CDR2 sequences are SGHVS and FQNEAQ. In DNA form, the CDR3 reads TGTGCCAGCAGCCGGGACGCCTCCTACGAGCAGTACTTC. Residues: CASSRDASYEQYF.

This clonotype was observed at least ten times. The CDR3 nucleotides read TGTGCCAGCAGCTTAGACAGGGGGGGCATTCAGTACTTC. It is translated as CASSLDRGGIQYF. The V call is TRBV11-2, the J call TRBJ2-4; D may match TRBD1 or TRBD2 (7 bases each). The CDR3 is 13 amino acids. Germline V gene data show CDR1 as SGHAT and CDR2 as FQNNGV. The ends were cut back, 0 bases at V and 9 bases at J, with 9 bases in the middle.

This clonotype was picked up a small number of times. The J gene is TRBJ1-4, the V gene TRBV3-1; 8 bases are a match to TRBD1. The CDR3 sequence is 16 residues long. V was pared by 2 bases and J by 8 bases, with 10 bases of the junction left unmatched. Germline CDR1 LGHDT, CDR2 YNNKEL (reference sequence). CDR3: CASSQQTGTGREKLFF. The CDR3 DNA reads as TGTGCCAGCAGCCAACAAACCGGGACAGGACGGGAAAAACTGTTTTTT.

This clonotype was recorded a few times. CDR3 DNA: TGCGCCAGCAGCCTGCCGGGACTAGCGGGAGGGCCTCGTATTCCCTACAATGAGCAGTTCTTC. Encoded protein: CASSLPGLAGGPRIPYNEQFF. The V gene is TRBV5-1, the J gene TRBJ2-1; the match to TRBD2 covers 16 bases. CDR3 size: 21 residues. In germline, CDR1 is SGHRS, CDR2 YFSETQ. V lost 4 bases and J lost 2; bases outside the gene matches: 15.

This chain connects TRBV28 to TRBJ1-4, with D unclear. Trimming took 3 bases from V and 3 from J, leaving 20 bases between them. CDR1 and CDR2 from the germline V gene are MDHEN and SYDVKM. The CDR3 sequence is 18 residues long. The CDR3 sequence: CASSFIKGYHKANEKLFF. DNA of the CDR3: TGTGCCAGCAGTTTCATTAAGGGATACCACAAAGCTAATGAAAAACTGTTTTTT.

A few counts support this clonotype. The chain couples TRBV7-8 to TRBJ2-1, with D perhaps TRBD2 (6 bases). The CDR3 loop spans 11 amino acids. V gave up 10 bases and J gave up 8 bases, with 12 bases separating them. Looked up from germline, CDR1 is SGHVS and CDR2 is FQNEAQ. DNA of the CDR3: TGTGCCACCGAAGGAGGGGATGAGCAGTTCTTC. Its translation is CATEGGDEQFF.

This clonotype was observed a handful of times. The chain has TRBV4-3 and TRBJ2-1; D is unresolved. This CDR3 is 16 amino acids long. The V and J ends lost 0 bases and 0 bases respectively, with 9 bases between them. Looked up from germline, CDR1 is LGHNA and CDR2 is YSLEER. The CDR3 protein is CASSQERLSSYNEQFF. CDR3 DNA sequence: TGCGCCAGCAGCCAAGAACGGTTGAGCTCCTACAATGAGCAGTTCTTC.

This clonotype has a handful of counts. The chain recombines TRBV12-3 or TRBV12-4 with TRBJ2-1; 11 bases match TRBD2. The CDR3 length is 16 residues. J was trimmed by 5 bases and V by 3 bases; bases with no gene match: 6. The CDR3 spells CASSFPLAGGHNEQFF. CDR3 DNA: TGTGCCAGCAGTTTCCCCCTAGCGGGGGGCCACAATGAGCAGTTCTTC.